The clone carrying this T cell receptor (beta chain) occurred a few times. Assay used: immunoSEQ multiplex PCR; TCRdb lists only in-frame clones, some missing. The sample has nearly 70,000 clones, around 94% seen once; the top ten hold about 0.4%. These data come from a study of technical replicates of blood from four donors. This CDR3 comprises 13 residues. CDR1 is ENHRY and CDR2 is SYGVKD in the germline V gene. Trimming at V came to 3 bases and at J to 5 bases, leaving 1 base not matched to a gene. Sequencing input: T cells isolated from PBMCs. The clonotype was recovered from a human donor in good health. The chain uses TRBV10-3 and TRBJ1-3, with 7 bases matching TRBD1. The CDR3 DNA reads TGTGCCATCAGTGAACAGGGGAGAAACACCATATATTTT. Encoded protein: CAISEQGRNTIYF.